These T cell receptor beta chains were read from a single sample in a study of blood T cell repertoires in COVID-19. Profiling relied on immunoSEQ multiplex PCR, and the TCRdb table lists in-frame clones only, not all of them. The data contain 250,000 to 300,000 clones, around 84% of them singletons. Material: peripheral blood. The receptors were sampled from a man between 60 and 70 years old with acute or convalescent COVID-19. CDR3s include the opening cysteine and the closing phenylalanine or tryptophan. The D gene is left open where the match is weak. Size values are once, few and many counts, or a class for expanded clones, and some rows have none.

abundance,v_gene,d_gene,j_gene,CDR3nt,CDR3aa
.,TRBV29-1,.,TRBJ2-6,TGCAGCGTAGCTGGGACATATAAAATCTCTGGGGCCAACGTCCTGACTTTC,CSVAGTYKISGANVLTF
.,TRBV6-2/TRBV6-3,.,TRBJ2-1,TGTGCCAGCAGTTACGGGCAGAGTCAGTTCTTC,CASSYGQSQFF
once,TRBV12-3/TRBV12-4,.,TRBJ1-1,TGTGCCACCCTGCAACAACTGAACACTGAAGCTTTCTTT,CATLQQLNTEAFF
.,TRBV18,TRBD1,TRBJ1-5,TGTGCCAGCTCACCTGGACAGGGGGGACGGGATCAGCCCCAGCATTTT,CASSPGQGGRDQPQHF
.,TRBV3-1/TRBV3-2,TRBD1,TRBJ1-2,TGTGCCAGCAGCCGGGGTGGACAGGGATCTGGCTACACCTTC,CASSRGGQGSGYTF
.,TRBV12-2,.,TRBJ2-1,TGTGCAAGTCGCTTCATGTTCTACAATGAGCAGTTCTTC,CASRFMFYNEQFF
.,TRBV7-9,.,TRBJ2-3,TGTGCCAGCAGCTTAGGATCGGGATCCACAGATACGCAGTATTTT,CASSLGSGSTDTQYF
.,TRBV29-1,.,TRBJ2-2,TGCAGCGTAGGTGGACGGACTAACACCGGGGAGCTGTTTTTT,CSVGGRTNTGELFF
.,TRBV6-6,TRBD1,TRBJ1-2,TGTGCCAGCAGTCCTCCCGGGACAGAGGAGTTTGCCTATGGCTACACCTTC,CASSPPGTEEFAYGYTF
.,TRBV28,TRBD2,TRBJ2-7,TGTGCCAGCAGTTCCCTGGGACTAGCGGGGTACGAGCAGTACTTC,CASSSLGLAGYEQYF
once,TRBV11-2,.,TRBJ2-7,TGTGCCAGCAGCTCCAGAAGGGGGATCCACGAGCAGTACTTC,CASSSRRGIHEQYF
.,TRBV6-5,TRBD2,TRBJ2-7,TGTGCCAGCAGTCAACGGGAGGGCTACGAGCAGTACTTC,CASSQREGYEQYF
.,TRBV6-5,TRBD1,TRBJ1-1,TGTGCCACTGACAGGGGCTATGAAGCTTTCTTT,CATDRGYEAFF
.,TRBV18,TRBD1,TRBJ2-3,TGTGCCAGCTCACCCCGGACAGGTTTCACAGATACGCAGTATTTT,CASSPRTGFTDTQYF
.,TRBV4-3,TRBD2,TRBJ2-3,TGCGCCAGCAGCCAAGAAGTCCAGACGGGACTAATCACAGATACGCAGTATTTT,CASSQEVQTGLITDTQYF
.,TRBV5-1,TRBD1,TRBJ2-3,TGCGCCAGCAGCTTGGCCGGGACAGGGCTCACAGATACGCAGTATTTT,CASSLAGTGLTDTQYF
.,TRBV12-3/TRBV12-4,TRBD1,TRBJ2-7,TGTGCCAGCAGTCCCGGACAGGGCCACGAGCAGTACTTC,CASSPGQGHEQYF
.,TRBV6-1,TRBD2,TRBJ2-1,TGTGCCAGCAGTGGGGGAGCTAGCGGGGGCTTGAGCGAGCAGTTCTTC,CASSGGASGGLSEQFF
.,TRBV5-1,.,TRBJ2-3,TGCGCCAGCAGCTTGGAAACTAGGGCGCAGTATTTT,CASSLETRAQYF
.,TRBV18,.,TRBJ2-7,TGTGCCAGCTCACCGAGTAACCTACAGGTCGAGCAGTACTTC,CASSPSNLQVEQYF
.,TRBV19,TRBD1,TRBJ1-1,TGTGCCAGTAGCCCCGGTACAGGGGCGAATACTGAAGCTTTCTTT,CASSPGTGANTEAFF
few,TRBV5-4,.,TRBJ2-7,TGTGCCAGCAGCTTAAGGGGCGCAGCCGAGCAGTACTTC,CASSLRGAAEQYF
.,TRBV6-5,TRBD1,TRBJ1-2,TGTGCCAGCAGTTTCACAGGGGGTTATGGCTACACCTTC,CASSFTGGYGYTF
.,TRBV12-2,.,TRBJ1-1,TGTGCAAGTCGCTTAGGCGGACAGGGGAGATCGGAGATCAGGGGCACTGAAGCTTTCTTT,CASRLGGQGRSEIRGTEAFF
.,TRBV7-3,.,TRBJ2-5,TGTGCCAGCAGCTTCGGGACACCTGGGGAGACCCAGTACTTC,CASSFGTPGETQYF
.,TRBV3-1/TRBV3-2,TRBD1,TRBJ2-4,TGTGCCAGCAGCCCTCGAGGGGGCGGCCTGGCCAAAAACATTCAGTACTTC,CASSPRGGGLAKNIQYF
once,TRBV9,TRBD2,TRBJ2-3,TGTGCCAGCAGTCGTTGGACTAGCGGGGGGACCACAGATACGCAGTATTTT,CASSRWTSGGTTDTQYF
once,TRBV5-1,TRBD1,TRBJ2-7,TGCGCCAGCAGCTTGGTAATGGGACAGGGAGGCCACGAGCAGTACTTC,CASSLVMGQGGHEQYF
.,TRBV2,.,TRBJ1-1,TGTGCCAGTACCCCTCAGGGCCTCCGGAGTACTGAAGCTTTCTTT,CASTPQGLRSTEAFF
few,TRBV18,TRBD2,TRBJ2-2,TGTGCCAGCTCACCCGAGTCAAGCGGGGTGAACACCGGGGAGCTGTTTTTT,CASSPESSGVNTGELFF
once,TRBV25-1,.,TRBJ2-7,TGTGCCAGCACTAAATCGTACGAGCAGTACTTC,CASTKSYEQYF